The 11 T cell receptor beta chains in this list originate from one sample, sequenced in a study of T cells in Graves' hyperthyroidism and ophthalmopathy. Amplification targeted TCR beta CDR3 regions from RNA transcripts. An initial round of RT-PCR targeting the TCR CDR3 relied on the HTBI primer set. TCRdb called the multiplex PCR reads again in MiXCR, with one record for every CDR3 protein. Of about 300,000 distinct CDR3 sequences in the sample, about an eighth were seen once. The sample consisted of blood. Receptors were obtained from a woman between 40 and 55 years old with Graves' hyperthyroidism.

This clonotype was observed at least ten times. The chain has TRBV28 and TRBJ2-7; D uncertain. V was trimmed by 7 bases and J by 5 bases, leaving 6 bases between them. This CDR3 is 10 amino acids long. The V gene's germline CDR1 is MDHEN and CDR2 SYDVKM. This CDR3 reads CASKDHEQYF. In DNA, the CDR3 is TGTGCCAGCAAGGATCACGAGCAGTACTTC.

This clonotype was seen at least ten times. V usage is TRBV28 and J usage is TRBJ1-2, with D uncertain. Germline V CDR1 and CDR2: MDHEN, SYDVKM. V lost 7 bases and J 3 bases, leaving 15 bases between the germline ends. The CDR3 runs to 14 residues. The CDR3 DNA sequence: TGTGCCAGCAAACCCGGGCAGGACTACTATGGCTACACCTTC. This gives the protein CASKPGQDYYGYTF.

This clonotype was found a few times. This chain connects TRBV20-1 to TRBJ2-7; 8 positions agree with TRBD2. V lost 3 bases, J lost 4 bases, and 5 bases stayed unmatched. CDR3 length: 13 amino acids. Germline assignment: CDR1 DFQATT and CDR2 SNEGSKA (reference sequence). CDR3 protein: CSASGRAEYEQYF. The CDR3 region has the DNA TGCAGTGCTAGCGGGAGGGCGGAGTACGAGCAGTACTTC.

The CDR3 DNA follows: TGTGCCAGCAGTTCCCCACAAGGAAGTAACTATGGCTACACCTTC. Protein: CASSSPQGSNYGYTF. The chain is built from TRBV28 and TRBJ1-2; D is uncertain. Between the trimmed V and J ends, which lost 4 bases and 1 base, there was a span of 13 bases. Germline V gives CDR1 MDHEN, CDR2 SYDVKM. This CDR3 spans 15 amino acids.

To note about this clonotype: A read error may be the cause here, since a much bigger clone is one base away. The V gene is TRBV5-1, the J gene TRBJ2-5; TRBD2 aligns across 7 bases. CDR1 and CDR2 (germline): SGHRS, YFSETQ. The length of the CDR3 is 15 residues. The DNA for the CDR3 is TGCGCCAGCAGATTGGATCGAGCGGGGTTCGAGACCCAGTACTTC. Encoded protein: CASRLDRAGFETQYF. The full variable domain, with the rest looked up from reference TRBV5-1 and TRBJ2-5, is KAGVTQTPRYLIKTRGQQVTLSCSPISGHRSVSWYQQTPGQGLQFLFEYFSETQRNKGNFPGRFSGRQFSNSRSEMNVSTLELGDSALYLCASRLDRAGFETQYFGPGTRLLVL.

This clonotype was observed many times. This chain joins TRBV20-1 and TRBJ2-2; 7 positions agree with TRBD2. This CDR3 region has 16 residues. Per germline, CDR1 DFQATT and CDR2 SNEGSKA (reference sequence). V dropped 3 bases and J dropped 5; count of bases not matched to a gene: 12. CDR3 DNA: TGCAGTGCTAGTGTCGGCAGCGGGGCGGGGACCGGGGAGCTGTTTTTT. It specifies CSASVGSGAGTGELFF.

This clonotype has ten or more counts. The V and J genes are TRBV27 and TRBJ1-2; tentative D call: TRBD1 (6 bases). CDR1 and CDR2 from the germline V gene are MNHEY and SMNVEV (reference sequence). Trimming shortened V by 4 bases and J by 0 bases, and 12 bases separated the two germline ends. There are 15 residues in the CDR3. For the CDR3, the DNA is TGTGCCAGCAGTTCACAGGGCCCCCCTAACTATGGCTACACCTTC. This gives the protein CASSSQGPPNYGYTF.

This clonotype was counted ten times or more. The V call is TRBV27, the J call TRBJ2-3; 10 bases fit TRBD2. Losses at the gene ends were 9 bases for V and 3 bases for J; bases not matched to a gene: 9. Per germline, CDR1 MNHEY and CDR2 SMNVEV (reference sequence). The CDR3 covers 15 residues. The CDR3, as DNA: TGTGCCAGTTCCTTAGCGGGAGGTTGGACAGATACGCAGTATTTT. It specifies CASSLAGGWTDTQYF.

The table lists this clonotype with many counts. This sequence joins TRBV2 and TRBJ1-3; D uncertain. The CDR3 sequence is 14 residues long. Germline V gives CDR1 SNHLY, CDR2 FYNNEI. V lost 5 bases, J lost 0 bases, and 8 bases lay in between. In nucleotides, the CDR3 is TGTGCCAGCAGTCAAGGAAACTCTGGAAACACCATATATTTT. It encodes CASSQGNSGNTIYF.

This clonotype was found many times. The chain is built from TRBV12-3 or TRBV12-4 and TRBJ2-1; D is uncertain. CDR3 length: 11 amino acids. V gave up 8 bases and J gave up 9 bases, with 11 bases separating them. CDR3 DNA: TGTGCCAGCTCCGTCGTGGGTGAGCAGTTCTTC. Protein product: CASSVVGEQFF.

A remark on this clonotype: With a much larger clone just one base away, this may be a read error. CDR3 DNA sequence: TGTGCCAGCAGCTTACCGAGCTTAGTTGAGCAGTCCTTC. Translated, it gives CASSLPSLVEQSF. The chain joins TRBV7-2 to TRBJ2-1; D is undetermined. This CDR3 contains 13 residues. CDR1 and CDR2 from the germline V gene are SGHTA and FQGNSA.